Listed here are 6 T cell receptor beta chains from one sample, sequenced in a study of molecular identifiers for immune sequencing clone quantification. One entry per CDR3 protein, called by TCRdb with MiXCR from the PCR reads. The table shows about half a million distinct CDR3 sequences, with 20% to 25% occurring only once. Sequences were obtained from naive CD8+ T cells from blood, with Jurkat cell RNA spiked in. Subset in this sample: FACS-sorted CD8+CD4-CCR7+CD45RA+ naive T cells. These receptors were taken from a human donor in good health. Some libraries in this study had Jurkat cell RNA spiked in.

Worth noting for this clonotype: The CDR3 ends on some other residue instead of the conserved phenylalanine or tryptophan, so this is likely a read error. The rearrangement joins TRBV4-1 to TRBJ2-3; tentative D call: TRBD2 (6 bases). Per germline, CDR1 MGHRA and CDR2 YSYEKL. Trimming left V 5 bases short and J 0 bases short, with 18 bases between. The CDR3 is 17 amino acids. The CDR3 coding sequence is TGCGCCAGCAGCGCAGCAAGTGGCGGGGTAAGCACAGATACGCAGTATTCT. Translating gives CASSAASGGVSTDTQYS.

This clonotype was counted only a few times. The chain recombines TRBV9 with TRBJ2-1, with TRBD2 identical over 9 bases. Germline V gene data show CDR1 as SGDLS and CDR2 as YYNGEE. Losses at the gene ends were 2 bases for V and 3 bases for J; bases not matched to a gene: 6. The CDR3 has 16 amino acids. CDR3 nucleotides: TGTGCCAGCAGCGTTATCCCTAGCGGGGACTACAATGAGCAGTTCTTC. Protein product: CASSVIPSGDYNEQFF.

With respect to this clonotype: The missing conserved phenylalanine or tryptophan at the end of this CDR3 makes a read error likely. The CDR3 region is CASSQDGYGYTL. The CDR3 region has the DNA TGTGCCAGCAGCCAAGATGGTTATGGCTACACCCTC. The chain has TRBV14 and TRBJ1-2; no clear D. CDR1 is SGHDN and CDR2 is FVKESK in the germline V gene. This CDR3 contains 12 residues. Trimming left V 0 bases short and J 5 bases short, with 4 bases between.

This clonotype occurred many times. The chain has TRBV29-1 and TRBJ2-7; 7 bases line up with TRBD1. CDR1 and CDR2 (germline): SQVTM, ANQGSEA. With 7 bases clipped from V and 1 base from J, the junction kept 4 bases outside the gene matches. This CDR3 contains 12 residues. CDR3 sequence (DNA): TGCAGCGGCCCGGGACAGTCCTACGAGCAGTACTTC. This codes for CSGPGQSYEQYF.

CDR3 protein: CATSRGCEQYF. The DNA of the CDR3 is TGTGCCACCAGCAGAGGCTGCGAGCAGTACTTC. The rearrangement links TRBV15 to TRBJ2-7; D gene ambiguous. CDR3 size: 11 residues. Trimming took off 1 base at V and 6 bases at J, with 4 bases between the two ends. Germline loops: CDR1 LNHNV, CDR2 YYDKDF (reference sequence).

This clonotype came up many times. The V and J genes are TRBV24-1 and TRBJ2-1; TRBD1 agrees at 9 bases. Germline-derived CDR1 and CDR2 are KGHDR and SFDVKD. This CDR3 has 15 amino acids. V trimming: 0 bases; J trimming: 8 bases; junction bases outside the gene matches: 4. The CDR3 bases are TGTGCCACCAGTGATTTGAAGACAGGGGGACATGAGCAGTTCTTC. This codes for CATSDLKTGGHEQFF.